The clone carrying this T cell receptor beta chain was found a few times. Researchers ran the PCR with 60 Vbeta and 13 Jbeta primers. Profiling relied on immunoSEQ multiplex PCR, and the TCRdb table lists in-frame clones only, not all of them. The table lists under 130,000 clones, approximately 80% of them singletons. This entry is derived from a study of cytomegalovirus exposure and HLA in healthy donors. Study overall: Drawn from HLA-typed donors, approximately 85 million unique TCRs were held in an early data release.

The V end was cut by 2 bases, the J end by 2 bases, with 6 bases between. Germline V lookup: CDR1 MNHEY, CDR2 SMNVEV (reference sequence). The CDR3 length is 13 residues. The specimen was PBMCs. The TCR was taken from a man aged 25-40 years in good health and CMV-seronegative. J is TRBJ1-2 and V is TRBV27; the D gene is possibly TRBD1 (6 bases). The CDR3 nucleotides read TGTGCCAGCAGTTTAGACAGGAACTATGGCTACACCTTC. Protein sequence: CASSLDRNYGYTF.